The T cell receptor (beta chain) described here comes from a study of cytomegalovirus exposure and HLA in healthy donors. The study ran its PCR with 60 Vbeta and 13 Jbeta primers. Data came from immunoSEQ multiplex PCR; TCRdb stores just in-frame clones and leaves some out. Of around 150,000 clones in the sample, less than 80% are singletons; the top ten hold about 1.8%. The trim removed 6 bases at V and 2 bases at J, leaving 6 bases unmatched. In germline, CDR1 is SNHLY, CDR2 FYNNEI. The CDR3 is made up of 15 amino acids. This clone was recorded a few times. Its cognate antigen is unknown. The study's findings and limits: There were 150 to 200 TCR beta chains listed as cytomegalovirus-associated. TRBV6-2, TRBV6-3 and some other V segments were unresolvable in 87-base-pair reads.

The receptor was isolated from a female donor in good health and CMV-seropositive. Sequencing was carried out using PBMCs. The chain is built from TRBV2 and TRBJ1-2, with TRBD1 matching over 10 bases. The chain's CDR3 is CASRSPGQGNYGYTF. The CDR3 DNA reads TGTGCCAGCAGATCCCCGGGACAGGGGAACTATGGCTACACCTTC.